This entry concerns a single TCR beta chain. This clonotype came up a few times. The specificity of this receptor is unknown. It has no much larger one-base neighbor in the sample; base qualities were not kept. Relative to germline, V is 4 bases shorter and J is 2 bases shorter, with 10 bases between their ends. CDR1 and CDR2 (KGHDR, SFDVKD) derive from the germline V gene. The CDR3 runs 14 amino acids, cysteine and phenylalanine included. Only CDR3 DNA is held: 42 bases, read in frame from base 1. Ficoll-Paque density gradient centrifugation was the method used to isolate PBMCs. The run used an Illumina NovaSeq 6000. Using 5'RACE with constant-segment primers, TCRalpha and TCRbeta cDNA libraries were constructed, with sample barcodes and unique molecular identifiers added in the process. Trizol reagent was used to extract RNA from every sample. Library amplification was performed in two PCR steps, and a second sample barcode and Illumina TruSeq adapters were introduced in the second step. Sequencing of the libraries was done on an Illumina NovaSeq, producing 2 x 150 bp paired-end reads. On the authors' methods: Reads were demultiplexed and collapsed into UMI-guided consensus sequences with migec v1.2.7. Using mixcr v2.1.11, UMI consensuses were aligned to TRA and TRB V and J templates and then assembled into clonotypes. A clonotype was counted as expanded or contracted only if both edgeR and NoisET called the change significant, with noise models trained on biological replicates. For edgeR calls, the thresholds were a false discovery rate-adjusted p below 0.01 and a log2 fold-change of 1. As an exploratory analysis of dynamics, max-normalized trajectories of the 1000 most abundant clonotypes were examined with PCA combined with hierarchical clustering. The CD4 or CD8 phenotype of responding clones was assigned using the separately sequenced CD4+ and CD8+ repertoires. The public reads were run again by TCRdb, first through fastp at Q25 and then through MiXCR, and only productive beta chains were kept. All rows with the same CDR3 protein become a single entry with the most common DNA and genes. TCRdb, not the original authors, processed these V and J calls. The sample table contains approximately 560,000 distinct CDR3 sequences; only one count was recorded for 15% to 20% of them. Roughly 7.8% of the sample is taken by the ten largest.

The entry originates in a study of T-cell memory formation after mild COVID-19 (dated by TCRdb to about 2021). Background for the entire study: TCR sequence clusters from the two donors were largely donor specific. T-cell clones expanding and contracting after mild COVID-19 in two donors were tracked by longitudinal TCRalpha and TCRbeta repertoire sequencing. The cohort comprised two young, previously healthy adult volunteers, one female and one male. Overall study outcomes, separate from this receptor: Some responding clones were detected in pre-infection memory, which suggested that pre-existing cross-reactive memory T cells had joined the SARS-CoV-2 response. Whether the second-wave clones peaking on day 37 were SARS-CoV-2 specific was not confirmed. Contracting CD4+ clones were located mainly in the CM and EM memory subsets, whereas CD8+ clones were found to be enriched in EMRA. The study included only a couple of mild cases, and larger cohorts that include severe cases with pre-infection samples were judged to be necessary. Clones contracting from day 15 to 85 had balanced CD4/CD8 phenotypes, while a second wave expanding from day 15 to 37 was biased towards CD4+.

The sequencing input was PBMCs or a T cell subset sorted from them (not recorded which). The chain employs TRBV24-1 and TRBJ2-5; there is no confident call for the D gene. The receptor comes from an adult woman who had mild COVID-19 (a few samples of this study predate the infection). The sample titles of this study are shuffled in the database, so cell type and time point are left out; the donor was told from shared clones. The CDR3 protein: CATSDRVFQETQYF. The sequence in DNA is TGTGCCACCAGTGACAGAGTATTTCAAGAGACCCAGTACTTC.